This T cell receptor (beta chain) was sequenced in a study of radiation and T cells in renal cell carcinoma. Noted treatment: treatment-naive control, cytoreductive nephrectomy. Some clones are missing from TCRdb's copy, which holds only in-frame ones; the method was immunoSEQ multiplex PCR. The sample has approximately 25,000 clones, more than 50% seen once; the top ten hold less than 25%. V gave up 2 bases and J gave up 2 bases, with 7 bases separating them. Looked up from germline, CDR1 is SGHKS and CDR2 is YYEKEE (reference sequence). The CDR3 spans 13 residues. The material was tumor tissue, obtained from a patient whose treatment was nephrectomy without radiotherapy. The V call is TRBV5-5, the J call TRBJ1-2; possibly TRBD1 for D (5 bases). The clonotype originates from a human donor with renal cell carcinoma. The CDR3 DNA sequence: TGTGCCAGCAGCTTTCAGGGAAACTATGGCTACACCTTC. This translates into CASSFQGNYGYTF.